This T cell receptor beta chain is drawn from a study of identical twins. This clonotype was observed at least ten times. The V end was cut by 3 bases, the J end by 5 bases, with 7 bases between. The germline CDR1 and CDR2 sequences are LGHDT and YNNKEL (reference sequence). The length of the CDR3 is 12 residues. In TCRdb, the 5' RACE reads were re-called with MiXCR into one record per CDR3 protein. The sample carries roughly 240,000 distinct CDR3 sequences, approximately 7% recorded once. The sample was also reused in another study, on yellow fever vaccine responses in identical twins. That source notes: Twins reportedly appeared to share part of their vaccine T cell response while keeping part individual.

This TCR came from a woman aged 18-30 years in good health. V usage is TRBV3-1 and J usage is TRBJ2-5, with TRBD1 as a possible D gene (5 bases). The sequencing input was memory (CD45RO+) T cells sorted from blood. The CDR3 coding sequence is TGTGCCAGCAGCCACGCAGGGGAGACCCAGTACTTC. Its protein product is CASSHAGETQYF.